The source of this T cell receptor beta chain is a study of metastatic and nonmetastatic thyroid tumors. Study-level information: Malignant and benign thyroid patients had repertoires compared in peripheral blood and tumor or nodule tissue.

The germline CDR1 and CDR2 sequences are KGHDR and SFDVKD. V lost 4 bases, J lost 3 bases, and 5 bases stayed unmatched. CDR3 length: 15 amino acids. TCRdb redid the clone calls on the PCR reads using MiXCR. The sample records tens of thousands of clones, more than 12% being singletons. This clone has at least ten counts. Its antigen is still unknown. Nobody among the patients had been given any treatment before thyroid surgery. The study, taken as a whole, reports: As reported, TCR beta diversity in blood and tumor was significantly higher in malignant thyroid tumors than in benign nodules.

This clonotype was sampled from a female donor with papillary thyroid cancer or a benign thyroid nodule (not recorded which). Some clones in this sample may be carry-over from other donors' samples. The chain recombines TRBV24-1 with TRBJ2-3; 8 bases map to TRBD1. Source material: tumor tissue. Here the CDR3 DNA reads TGTGCCACCAGTGACTCTAGGACAGGGACAGATACGCAGTATTTT. It codes for CATSDSRTGTDTQYF.